This T cell receptor (beta chain) comes out of a study of blood T cell repertoires in COVID-19. On the study more broadly: Both acute and convalescent COVID-19 samples were obtained from the United States, Italy and Spain. PBMCs, B-cell-depleted T cells, or T cells provided the cDNA or gDNA that made up the material.

In the study's own analysis: The authors estimated nucleated cell counts from reference gene primer amplification. Data came from immunoSEQ multiplex PCR; TCRdb stores just in-frame clones and leaves some out. V and J calls and clone size come straight from that table; D and trimming were deduced from the DNA. The sample shows fewer than 200,000 clones, around 84% of them seen only once. Participant ages covered about 18 to 90 years across 25 or so US areas. The CDR3 covers 13 residues. Germline-derived CDR1 and CDR2 are SGHRS and YFSETQ. The ends were cut back, 4 bases at V and 4 bases at J, with 11 bases in the middle.

This TCR was sampled from a man aged 45 to 65 who had recovered from COVID-19. The chain is built from TRBV5-1 and TRBJ1-2; maybe TRBD1 (6 bases). The sample comprised PBMCs or T cells enriched from blood (not recorded which). CDR3 sequence: CASSGGHFYGYTF. The CDR3, as DNA: TGCGCCAGCAGCGGGGGACACTTCTATGGCTACACCTTC.